This TCR beta chain derives from a study of T cell responses to AZD1222 COVID-19 vaccine. Overall study findings and caveats: Females outnumbered males among donors, who were mostly white British; clonal diversity was possibly underestimated.

CDR3 length: 14 residues. Germline values: CDR1 LGHNT, CDR2 FRNRAP. V was trimmed by 1 base and J by 2 bases, leaving 6 bases between them. In regard to this clone: Its cognate antigen is unknown.

Produced via immunoSEQ multiplex PCR; TCRdb's table is partial and in-frame only. This table has fewer than 90,000 clones, 75% to 95% appearing once. The specimen comprised peripheral blood, sampled 28 days after the second AZD1222 dose. The sequence was obtained from an adult who received the AZD1222 COVID-19 vaccine. The J gene is TRBJ1-5, the V gene TRBV12-5; weak D call: TRBD1 (6 bases). The CDR3: CASGLDRGNQPQHF. CDR3 bases: TGTGCTAGTGGTTTGGACAGGGGCAATCAGCCCCAGCATTTT.